This TCR beta chain was sequenced during a study of blood T cells in healthy people across ages. Sample-barcoded 5' priming and a J-beta primer mix drove a second PCR of roughly 6 to 12 cycles. TCRdb reprocessed the 5' RACE reads via MiXCR and lists one record per CDR3 protein. The data contain nearly 1 million distinct CDR3 sequences, 51% of them singletons. With respect to this clonotype: Its specificity is not known.

This CDR3 is 16 amino acids long. Per the germline V gene, CDR1 is DFQATT and CDR2 is SNEGSKA (reference sequence). The V segment lost 2 bases and the J segment 4 bases; nucleotides outside the gene matches: 10. Findings and caveats of the study: Among T cells, TCR beta diversity per million cells dropped roughly linearly as age rose. PBMC samples, being unsorted, prevented any conclusive comparison of naive and antigen-experienced cells. TCR beta diversity correlated strongly with naive T cell percentage. Both naive CD4+ cell counts and diversity were greater in long-lived donors than in aged donors.

This TCR was sampled from a woman aged 55-70 years in good health. The specimen was blood. J is TRBJ1-4 and V is TRBV20-1, with 7 nucleotides matching TRBD1. The CDR3 DNA is TGCAGTGCTAGAAAACTCAACAGGGGCCATAATGAAAAACTGTTTTTT. Protein: CSARKLNRGHNEKLFF.